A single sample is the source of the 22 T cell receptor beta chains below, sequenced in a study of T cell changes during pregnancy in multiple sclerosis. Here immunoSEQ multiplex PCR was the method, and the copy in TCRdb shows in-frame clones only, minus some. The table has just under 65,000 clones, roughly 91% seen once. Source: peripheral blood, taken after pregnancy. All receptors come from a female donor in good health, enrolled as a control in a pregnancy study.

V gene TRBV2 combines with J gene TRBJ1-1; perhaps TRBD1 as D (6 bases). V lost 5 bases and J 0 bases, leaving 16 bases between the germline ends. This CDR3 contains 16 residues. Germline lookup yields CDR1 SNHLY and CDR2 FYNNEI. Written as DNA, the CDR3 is TGTGCCAGCAGTCCCGGAAGGACAGCCTTGAACACTGAAGCTTTCTTT. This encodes CASSPGRTALNTEAFF.

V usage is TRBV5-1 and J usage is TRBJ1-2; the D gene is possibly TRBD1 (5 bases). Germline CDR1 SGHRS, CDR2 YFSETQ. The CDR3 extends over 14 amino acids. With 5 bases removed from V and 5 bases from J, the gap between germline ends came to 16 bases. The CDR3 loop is CASSPLGGSYGYTF. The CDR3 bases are TGCGCCAGCAGTCCGCTGGGGGGTTCATATGGCTACACCTTC.

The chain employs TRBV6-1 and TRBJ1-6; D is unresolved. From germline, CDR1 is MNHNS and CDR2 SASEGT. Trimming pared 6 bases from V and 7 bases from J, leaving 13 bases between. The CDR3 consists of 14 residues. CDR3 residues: CASSLGLVNSPLHF. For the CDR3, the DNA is TGTGCCAGCAGCCTTGGACTCGTAAATTCACCCCTCCACTTT.

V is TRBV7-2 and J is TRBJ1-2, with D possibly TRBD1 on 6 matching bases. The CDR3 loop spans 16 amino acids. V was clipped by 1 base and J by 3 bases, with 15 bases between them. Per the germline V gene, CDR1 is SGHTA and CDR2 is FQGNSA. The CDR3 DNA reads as TGTGCCAGCAGCTTAGTGGATGGGACATCCGACTATGGCTACACCTTC. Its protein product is CASSLVDGTSDYGYTF. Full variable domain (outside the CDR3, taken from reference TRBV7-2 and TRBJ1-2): GAGVSQSPSNKVTEKGKDVELRCDPISGHTALYWYRQSLGQGLEFLIYFQGNSAPDKSGLPSDRFSAERTGGSVSTLTIQRTQQEDSAVYLCASSLVDGTSDYGYTFGSGTRLTVV.

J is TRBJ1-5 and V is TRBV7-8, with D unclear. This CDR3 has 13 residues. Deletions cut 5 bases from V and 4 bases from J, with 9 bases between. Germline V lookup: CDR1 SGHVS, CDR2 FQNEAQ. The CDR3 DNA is TGTGCCAGCAGCATCCGGGAGAATCAGCCCCAGCATTTT. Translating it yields CASSIRENQPQHF.

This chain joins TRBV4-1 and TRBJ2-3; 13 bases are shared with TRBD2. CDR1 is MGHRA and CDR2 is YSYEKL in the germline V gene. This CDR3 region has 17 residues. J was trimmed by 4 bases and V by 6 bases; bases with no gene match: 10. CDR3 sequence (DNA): TGCGCCAGCAGACTTACCCCGGGACTAGCGGGGCCAGATACGCAGTATTTT. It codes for CASRLTPGLAGPDTQYF.

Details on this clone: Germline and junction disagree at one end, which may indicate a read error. This CDR3 reads CASTLAGGNEQFF. CDR3 DNA: TGTGCCAGCACCTTAGCGGGGGGCAATGAGCAGTTCTTC. The V and J genes are TRBV7-9 and TRBJ2-1, with 10 bases fitting TRBD2. CDR3 length: 13 residues. CDR1 is SEHNR, CDR2 FQNEAQ, per germline (reference sequence).

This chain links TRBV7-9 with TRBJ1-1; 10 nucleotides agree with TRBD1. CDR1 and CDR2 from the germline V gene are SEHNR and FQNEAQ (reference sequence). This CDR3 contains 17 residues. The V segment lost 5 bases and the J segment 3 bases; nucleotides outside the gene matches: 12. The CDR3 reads CASSAPGTGVADTEAFF. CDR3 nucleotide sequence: TGTGCCAGCAGCGCCCCCGGGACAGGGGTTGCGGACACTGAAGCTTTCTTT.

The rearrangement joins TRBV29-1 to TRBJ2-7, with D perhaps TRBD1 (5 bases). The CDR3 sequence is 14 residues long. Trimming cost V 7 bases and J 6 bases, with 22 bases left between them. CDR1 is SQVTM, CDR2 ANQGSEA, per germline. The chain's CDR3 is CSATRWGRVSEQYF. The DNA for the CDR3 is TGCAGCGCTACGCGGTGGGGCAGGGTCAGCGAGCAGTACTTC.

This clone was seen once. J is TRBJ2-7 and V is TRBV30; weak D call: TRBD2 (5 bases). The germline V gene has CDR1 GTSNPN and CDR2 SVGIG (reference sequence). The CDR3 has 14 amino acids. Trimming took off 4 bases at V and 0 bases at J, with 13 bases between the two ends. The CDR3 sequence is CAWTSQGTSYEQYF. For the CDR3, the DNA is TGTGCCTGGACTAGCCAAGGAACCTCCTACGAGCAGTACTTC.

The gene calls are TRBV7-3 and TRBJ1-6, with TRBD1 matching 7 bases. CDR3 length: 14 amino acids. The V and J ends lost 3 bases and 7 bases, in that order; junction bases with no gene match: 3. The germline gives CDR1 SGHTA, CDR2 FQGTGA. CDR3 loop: CASSFGQENSPLHF. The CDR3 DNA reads TGTGCCAGCAGCTTCGGACAGGAAAATTCACCCCTCCACTTT.

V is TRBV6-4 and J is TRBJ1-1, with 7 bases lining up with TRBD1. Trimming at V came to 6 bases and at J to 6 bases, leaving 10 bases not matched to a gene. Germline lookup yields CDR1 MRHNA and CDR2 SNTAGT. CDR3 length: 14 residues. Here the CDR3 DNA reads TGTGCCAGCAGGGATACAGGGGATGGCCCTGAAGCTTTCTTT. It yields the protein CASRDTGDGPEAFF.

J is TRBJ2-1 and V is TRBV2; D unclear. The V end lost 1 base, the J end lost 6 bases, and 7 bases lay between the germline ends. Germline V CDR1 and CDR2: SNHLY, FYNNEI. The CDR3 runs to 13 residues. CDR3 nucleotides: TGTGCCAGCAGTGAAGGTCCTAGCAATGAGCAGTTCTTC. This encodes CASSEGPSNEQFF.

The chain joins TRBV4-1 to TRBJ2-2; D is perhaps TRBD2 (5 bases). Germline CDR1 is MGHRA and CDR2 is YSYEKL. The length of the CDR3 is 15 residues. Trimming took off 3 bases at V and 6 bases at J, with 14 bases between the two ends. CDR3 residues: CASSQFAGLAGELFF. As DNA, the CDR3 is TGCGCCAGCAGCCAGTTTGCGGGTCTGGCCGGGGAGCTGTTTTTT.

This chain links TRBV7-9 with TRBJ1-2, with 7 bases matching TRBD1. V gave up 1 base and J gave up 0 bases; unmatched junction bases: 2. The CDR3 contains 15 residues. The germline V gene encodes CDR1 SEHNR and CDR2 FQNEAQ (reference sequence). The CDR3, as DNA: TGTGCCAGCAGCTTAGGACAGGGCCCTAACTATGGCTACACCTTC. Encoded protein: CASSLGQGPNYGYTF.

The CDR3 here is CASSAGGTTNEKLFF. DNA for the CDR3: TGTGCCAGCAGTGCAGGGGGAACAACTAATGAAAAACTGTTTTTT. The chain recombines TRBV2 with TRBJ1-4; 7 bases are a match to TRBD1. Germline V gene data show CDR1 as SNHLY and CDR2 as FYNNEI. This CDR3 is built from 15 residues. V lost 4 bases and J lost 0; bases outside the gene matches: 2. The entire variable domain, with the rest obtained from reference TRBV2 and TRBJ1-4, is as follows: EPEVTQTPSHQVTQMGQEVILRCVPISNHLYFYWYRQILGQKVEFLVSFYNNEISEKSEIFDDQFSVERPDGSNFTLKIRSTKLEDSAMYFCASSAGGTTNEKLFFGSGTQLSVL.

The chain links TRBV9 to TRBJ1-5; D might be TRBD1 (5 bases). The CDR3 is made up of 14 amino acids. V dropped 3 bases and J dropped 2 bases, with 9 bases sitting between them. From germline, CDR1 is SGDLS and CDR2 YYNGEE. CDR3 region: CASSAGSGNQPQHF. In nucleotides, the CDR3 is TGTGCCAGCAGCGCAGGGTCGGGCAATCAGCCCCAGCATTTT.

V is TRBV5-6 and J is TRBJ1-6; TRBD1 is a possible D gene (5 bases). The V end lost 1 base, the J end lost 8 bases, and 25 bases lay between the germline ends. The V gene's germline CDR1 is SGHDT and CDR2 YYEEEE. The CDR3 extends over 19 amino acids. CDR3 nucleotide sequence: TGTGCCAGCAGCTTGACTGGTCGGGGACTCCTCGTGGGGGATTCACCCCTCCACTTT. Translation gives CASSLTGRGLLVGDSPLHF. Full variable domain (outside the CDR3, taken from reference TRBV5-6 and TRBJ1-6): DAGVTQSPTHLIKTRGQQVTLRCSPKSGHDTVSWYQQALGQGPQFIFQYYEEEERQRGNFPDRFSGHQFPNYSSELNVNALLLGDSALYLCASSLTGRGLLVGDSPLHFGNGTRLTVT.

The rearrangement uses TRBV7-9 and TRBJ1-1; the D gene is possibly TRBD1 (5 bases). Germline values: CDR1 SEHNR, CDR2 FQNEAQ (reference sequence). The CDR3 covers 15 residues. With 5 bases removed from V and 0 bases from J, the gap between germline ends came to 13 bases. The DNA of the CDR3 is TGTGCCAGCAGCCCACCCAGGGTAATGAACACTGAAGCTTTCTTT. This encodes CASSPPRVMNTEAFF.

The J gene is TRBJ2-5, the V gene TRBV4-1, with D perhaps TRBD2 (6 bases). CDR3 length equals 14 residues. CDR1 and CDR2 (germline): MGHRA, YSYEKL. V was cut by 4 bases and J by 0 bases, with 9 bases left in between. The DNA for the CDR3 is TGCGCCAGCAGCCTCGGGACTTACCAAGAGACCCAGTACTTC. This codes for CASSLGTYQETQYF.

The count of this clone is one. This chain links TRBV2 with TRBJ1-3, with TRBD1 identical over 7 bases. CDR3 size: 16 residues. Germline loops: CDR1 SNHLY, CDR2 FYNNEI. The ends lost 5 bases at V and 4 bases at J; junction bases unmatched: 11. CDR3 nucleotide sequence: TGTGCCAGCAGTTCCACAGGGACAGCTTCGGGAAACACCATATATTTT. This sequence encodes CASSSTGTASGNTIYF.

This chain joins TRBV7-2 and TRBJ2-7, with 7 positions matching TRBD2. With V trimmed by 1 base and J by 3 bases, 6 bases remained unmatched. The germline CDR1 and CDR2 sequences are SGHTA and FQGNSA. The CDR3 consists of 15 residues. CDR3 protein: CASSLDSWGGYEQYF. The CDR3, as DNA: TGTGCCAGCAGCTTAGATTCCTGGGGGGGCTACGAGCAGTACTTC.